Each of the 21 T cell receptor beta chains below was sequenced from the same sample in a study of neurological immune-mediated disorders. TCRdb itself ran the 5' RACE reads through MiXCR, one entry per CDR3 protein. The sample shows tens of thousands of distinct CDR3 sequences, less than 11% of them seen only once. Sequenced material: PBMCs. These receptors were taken from a woman aged 55-70 years with HTLV-1-associated myelopathy (HAM/TSP).

This clonotype appeared many times. V is TRBV18 and J is TRBJ2-7; perhaps TRBD1 as D (5 bases). Trimming took 0 bases from V and 4 from J, leaving 16 bases between them. CDR1 and CDR2 from the germline V gene are KGHSH and LQKENI. The CDR3 runs to 16 residues. CDR3 sequence: CASSPPLTEVPYEQYF. In nucleotides, the CDR3 is TGTGCCAGCTCACCACCGCTGACAGAAGTCCCTTACGAGCAGTACTTC.

This clonotype is deemed medium-sized (0.01 to 0.1%). The chain links TRBV5-1 to TRBJ2-1, with 7 bases fitting TRBD2. The germline CDR1 and CDR2 sequences are SGHRS and YFSETQ. Germline trimming cut 4 bases from V and 3 bases from J; bases unmatched to any gene: 13. This CDR3 region has 17 residues. The CDR3 spells CASSPTERGVFYNEQFF. CDR3 bases: TGCGCCAGCAGCCCAACCGAGCGGGGAGTCTTCTACAATGAGCAGTTCTTC.

This clonotype counts as medium-sized. This chain connects TRBV4-1 to TRBJ2-2; D remains ambiguous. CDR3 length: 12 residues. V was shortened by 4 bases and J by 7 bases, with 7 bases between the two germline ends. CDR1 and CDR2 (germline): MGHRA, YSYEKL. The CDR3 nucleotides read TGCGCCAGCAGCCTTGTTGGCGGGGAGCTGTTTTTT. Its translation: CASSLVGGELFF.

The chain is built from TRBV9 and TRBJ2-7, with 8 bases aligning to TRBD1. The CDR3 covers 14 residues. Losses at the gene ends were 4 bases for V and 5 bases for J; bases not matched to a gene: 8. Germline V gene lookup returns CDR1 SGDLS and CDR2 YYNGEE. The CDR3 region is CASSPRTGTNEQYF. In DNA form, the CDR3 reads TGTGCCAGCAGCCCCAGGACAGGGACAAACGAGCAGTACTTC.

This clonotype was detected ten times or more. The chain is built from TRBV7-2 and TRBJ2-7; D ambiguous. The CDR3 is 13 amino acids. CDR1 is SGHTA and CDR2 is FQGNSA in the germline V gene. With 5 bases removed from V and 5 bases from J, the gap between germline ends came to 13 bases. The CDR3 bases are TGTGCCAGCAGCGGCCAGAGCCTGGACGAGCAGTACTTC. As protein: CASSGQSLDEQYF.

The table lists this clonotype with many counts. The V call is TRBV12-3 or TRBV12-4, the J call TRBJ1-6; TRBD1 is a possible D gene (5 bases). The CDR3 loop spans 14 amino acids. V lost 5 bases and J 5 bases, leaving 10 bases between the germline ends. This chain's CDR3 is CASSRQNNNSPLHF. CDR3 bases: TGTGCCAGCAGTCGACAGAACAATAATTCACCCCTCCACTTT.

By share of the sample, this clonotype is medium-sized. The chain uses TRBV20-1 and TRBJ2-3, with D possibly being TRBD2 (6 bases). Trimming took 6 bases from V and 3 from J, leaving 19 bases between them. CDR1 and CDR2 (germline): DFQATT, SNEGSKA (reference sequence). The CDR3 is 15 amino acids. CDR3 sequence: CSAPIVERVTDTQYF. CDR3 coding DNA: TGCAGTGCCCCCATTGTTGAGCGGGTGACAGATACGCAGTATTTT.

As concerns this clonotype: Sequence at one end of the junction differs from germline and may be a read error. The chain combines TRBV12-3 or TRBV12-4 with TRBJ2-3, with TRBD2 as a possible D gene (5 bases). The CDR3 length is 13 residues. This chain's CDR3 is CASSLALFGTQYF. In nucleotides, the CDR3 is TGTGCCAGCAGTCTAGCCCTGTTTGGTACGCAGTATTTT.

At least ten counts were recorded for this clonotype. V gene TRBV5-1 combines with J gene TRBJ1-2, with no clear D. This CDR3 contains 12 residues. The V end lost 0 bases, the J end lost 4 bases, and 4 bases lay between the germline ends. Per germline, CDR1 SGHRS and CDR2 YFSETQ. CDR3 in DNA: TGCGCCAGCAGCTTGGAGTCCTATGGCTACACCTTC. Amino acid sequence: CASSLESYGYTF.

In its sample, this clonotype was seen many times. This sequence joins TRBV6-1 and TRBJ1-6, with TRBD1 matching 8 bases. After removal of 2 bases from V and 7 bases from J, the junction contained 4 bases not matched to a gene. The germline CDR1 and CDR2 sequences are MNHNS and SASEGT. The CDR3 length is 15 residues. This CDR3 reads CASSESRQGNSPLHF. The CDR3 DNA is TGTGCCAGCAGTGAAAGTCGACAGGGGAATTCACCCCTCCACTTT.

This clonotype rates as medium-sized. J is TRBJ1-1 and V is TRBV20-1; tentative D call: TRBD1 (6 bases). Trimming pared 5 bases from V and 7 bases from J, leaving 17 bases between. The CDR3 totals 13 residues. CDR1 is DFQATT and CDR2 is SNEGSKA in the germline V gene (reference sequence). CDR3 sequence reads: CSAPLQGRVEAFF. CDR3 bases: TGCAGTGCTCCCTTACAGGGAAGGGTTGAAGCTTTCTTT.

Many counts were recorded for this clonotype. This rearrangement joins TRBV7-3 to TRBJ2-3; D unresolved. Germline-derived CDR1 and CDR2 are SGHTA and FQGTGA. V was trimmed by 5 bases and J by 6 bases, leaving 12 bases between them. This CDR3 has 13 residues. The CDR3 reads CASSKEPPDTQYF. In DNA, the CDR3 is TGTGCCAGCAGCAAGGAACCACCGGATACGCAGTATTTT.

This clonotype was picked up many times. The V call is TRBV29-1, the J call TRBJ2-1, with 7 bases lining up with TRBD2. The trim removed 2 bases at V and 6 bases at J, leaving 7 bases unmatched. CDR3 size: 14 residues. The germline CDR1 and CDR2 sequences are SQVTM and ANQGSEA. The CDR3 DNA reads as TGCAGCGTTGAAACGGCGACTAGCCTCAATGAGCAGTTCTTC. Amino acids: CSVETATSLNEQFF.

This clonotype was seen many times. The V call is TRBV3-1, the J call TRBJ1-2, with 7 bases lining up with TRBD1. Germline trimming cut 4 bases from V and 1 base from J; bases unmatched to any gene: 15. Germline CDR1 reads LGHDT; CDR2 reads YNNKEL (reference sequence). CDR3 length: 18 residues. The chain's CDR3 is CASSPTDRDQTRNYGYTF. The CDR3 DNA sequence: TGTGCCAGCAGCCCGACAGACAGGGACCAGACACGTAACTATGGCTACACCTTC.

In this sample, this clonotype turned up many times. The CDR3 nucleotides read TGCGCCAGCAGCTTGGACAGGGGGGCTGAAGCTTTCTTT. This codes for CASSLDRGAEAFF. The chain combines TRBV5-1 with TRBJ1-1; 8 positions agree with TRBD1. The CDR3 length is 13 residues. J lost 6 bases, V lost 0 bases, and 1 base had no gene match. Germline-derived CDR1 and CDR2 are SGHRS and YFSETQ.

This clonotype was observed at least ten times. The CDR3 DNA reads TGCGCCAGCAGCCAACCGGACGGAACCTACGAGCAGTACTTC. Protein sequence: CASSQPDGTYEQYF. The rearrangement uses TRBV4-1 and TRBJ2-7, with D unresolved. V lost 2 bases to trimming and J lost 2 bases, with 10 bases between them. The CDR3 extends over 14 amino acids. The germline gives CDR1 MGHRA, CDR2 YSYEKL.

This clonotype was observed many times. The chain is built from TRBV5-1 and TRBJ1-2, with unresolved D. Germline loops: CDR1 SGHRS, CDR2 YFSETQ. Trimming removed 0 bases at V and 4 bases at J, with 13 bases between. The CDR3 spans 15 residues. The CDR3 protein is CASSLGGEPTYGYTF. In nucleotides, the CDR3 is TGCGCCAGCAGCTTGGGTGGGGAGCCAACCTATGGCTACACCTTC.

CDR3 residues: CASSLLTSGGANEQFF. The CDR3 region has the DNA TGCGCCAGCAGCCTCCTGACTAGCGGGGGGGCGAATGAGCAGTTCTTC. V and J are TRBV5-1 and TRBJ2-1; 14 nucleotides agree with TRBD2. The CDR3 is 16 amino acids. Germline V gene lookup returns CDR1 SGHRS and CDR2 YFSETQ. V lost 4 bases and J lost 7; bases outside the gene matches: 7.

This clonotype occurred many times. The V and J genes are TRBV20-1 and TRBJ2-7, with 8 bases that match TRBD2. V was pared by 2 bases and J by 1 base, with 7 bases of the junction left unmatched. CDR1 and CDR2 from the germline V gene are DFQATT and SNEGSKA (reference sequence). There are 15 residues in the CDR3. CDR3 loop: CSARNYGGDSYEQYF. The DNA of the CDR3 is TGCAGTGCTAGAAATTACGGGGGGGATTCCTACGAGCAGTACTTC.

This clonotype was recorded many times. The chain carries TRBV12-3 or TRBV12-4 and TRBJ1-3, with D perhaps matching TRBD1 (6 bases). V lost 6 bases to trimming and J lost 0 bases, with 12 bases between them. The CDR3 extends over 15 amino acids. CDR3 DNA: TGTGCCAGCAGCCCGAACAGGGCCTCTGGAAACACCATATATTTT. Translating it yields CASSPNRASGNTIYF.

Of note for this clonotype: This may arise from a read error, as a much more abundant clone is one base away. This rearrangement joins TRBV2 to TRBJ2-7; D gene unclear. Trimming shortened V by 9 bases and J by 3 bases, and 6 bases separated the two germline ends. Germline V gene data show CDR1 as SNHLY and CDR2 as FYNNEI. The CDR3 spans 10 residues. CDR3 sequence: CARGFYEQYF. The CDR3, as DNA: TGTGCCAGAGGGTTCTACGAGCAGTACTTC.